The clone carrying this T cell receptor (beta chain) has only a few counts. TCR beta CDR3 regions were amplified from RNA transcripts. The TCR CDR3 was amplified in a first-round RT-PCR using the HTBI primer set. TCRdb processed the multiplex PCR reads anew with MiXCR; each CDR3 protein has one entry. The sample carries under 300,000 distinct CDR3 sequences, roughly 15% recorded once. The entry originates in a study of T cells in Graves' hyperthyroidism and ophthalmopathy. Across the study: Prior to any treatment, at the point of initial diagnosis, peripheral blood was collected.

Exclusion of a patient resulted from uncontrolled infection, other autoimmune disease, pregnancy or lactation. Diagnoses were established using clinical symptoms, serum thyroxine and TRAb, thyroid ultrasound and orbital computed tomography. The blood sample was taken at first hyperthyroidism diagnosis, before any ophthalmopathy symptoms. CDR3 length: 16 residues. V lost 2 bases to trimming and J lost 5 bases; unmatched junction nucleotides: 7. Germline V gene lookup returns CDR1 MNHNS and CDR2 SASEGT. The chain has TRBV6-1 and TRBJ2-2; 8 positions match TRBD2. The sample was blood. The clonotype originates from a woman aged 45-59 years with Graves' hyperthyroidism that later progressed to Graves' ophthalmopathy. The CDR3 DNA reads TGTGCCAGCAGTGAAACGCCTAGCGGGCTAACCGGGGAGCTGTTTTTT. This encodes CASSETPSGLTGELFF.